This T cell receptor beta chain derives from a study of T cell responses to AZD1222 COVID-19 vaccine. Background on the study: Second-dose intervals of approximately 4 or approximately 12 weeks were pooled.

Data came from immunoSEQ multiplex PCR; TCRdb stores just in-frame clones and leaves some out. Of 90,000 or so clones in the sample, 89% were seen once. The study, taken as a whole, reports: Donors, mostly white British, included more females; clonal diversity was possibly underestimated. The breadth and depth of Spike-specific TCRs increased once two AZD1222 doses had been given. After the peak T cell response, and only then, were repertoires sampled.

A word on this clone: What it binds is unknown.

V was cut by 5 bases and J by 6 bases, with 19 bases left in between. Germline values: CDR1 LNHDA, CDR2 SQIVND (reference sequence). The CDR3 has 16 residues. The receptor's source is an adult in good health. The chain is built from TRBV19 and TRBJ2-2; D not resolved. The source was peripheral blood, collected on day 0 of AZD1222 vaccination. DNA of the CDR3: TGTGCCAGTAGTTTGCGACTTCTTGGGCCGGCCGGGGAGCTGTTTTTT. It encodes CASSLRLLGPAGELFF.